The TCR beta chain described here comes from a study of cytomegalovirus exposure and HLA in healthy donors. Study-wide points: Donors belonging to an Asian-associated ancestry cluster reportedly showed fewer N-insertions in productive TCRs than the approximately 700-donor mean, according to what a later analysis found.

CDR3 length equals 15 residues. The V gene end was trimmed by 5 bases and the J gene end by 5 bases; junction bases not matched to a gene: 7. Germline CDR1 and CDR2: SEHNR and FQNEAQ (reference sequence). About this clone itself: Antigen: not known.

60 Vbeta and 13 Jbeta primers were used in PCR. Produced via immunoSEQ multiplex PCR; TCRdb's table is partial and in-frame only. This table has around 210,000 clones, about three quarters appearing once. This chain joins TRBV7-9 and TRBJ2-1; 9 bases are shared with TRBD1. The source material was PBMCs. This clonotype was obtained from a boy aged 10-17 years in good health and CMV-seronegative. CDR3 loop: CASSPQGARNNEQFF. The CDR3, as DNA: TGTGCCAGCAGCCCACAGGGGGCGCGTAACAATGAGCAGTTCTTC.